The 27 T cell receptor beta chains below come from one sample, sequenced in a study of blood T cell repertoires in COVID-19. The data were produced by immunoSEQ multiplex PCR, yet TCRdb's version contains in-frame clones alone and is incomplete. Seen here are about 380,000 clones, roughly 80% observed once, and the top ten hold under 1.2%. The sequenced material came from peripheral blood. These receptors originate from a human donor with acute or convalescent COVID-19. The donor label of this sample is uncertain.

This clone came up a few times. The genes are TRBV19 and TRBJ1-1; weak D call: TRBD1 (6 bases). V gave up 4 bases and J gave up 5 bases, with 20 bases separating them. Germline lookup yields CDR1 LNHDA and CDR2 SQIVND (reference sequence). The CDR3 is 16 amino acids. The CDR3 nucleotides read TGTGCCAGTAGTACCCGCCACAGGGTCGGAAGAACTGAAGCTTTCTTT. Protein sequence: CASSTRHRVGRTEAFF.

The rearrangement uses TRBV3-1 (or the pseudogene TRBV3-2) and TRBJ2-1; 13 bases map to TRBD2. CDR1 LGHDT and CDR2 YNNKEL come from the germline V gene (reference sequence). Trimming cost V 1 base and J 12 bases; bases outside gene matches: 9. The CDR3 spans 16 residues. CDR3 amino acids: CASSQGWTSGSRWQFF. Written as DNA, the CDR3 is TGTGCCAGCAGCCAAGGTTGGACTAGCGGGAGCAGGTGGCAGTTCTTC.

J is TRBJ1-4 and V is TRBV2; TRBD1 matches at 7 bases. The CDR3 covers 13 residues. Germline V gene lookup returns CDR1 SNHLY and CDR2 FYNNEI. Trimming at V came to 8 bases and at J to 9 bases, leaving 9 bases not matched to a gene. This CDR3 is CASAEQGTQKLFF. The CDR3 DNA sequence: TGTGCCAGCGCGGAACAGGGGACCCAAAAACTGTTTTTT.

CDR3 nucleotide sequence: TGTGCCAGCAGCCAAGTTCCCGGGACTGGAAACACCATATATTTT. The encoded protein is CASSQVPGTGNTIYF. J is TRBJ1-3 and V is TRBV3-1 (or the pseudogene TRBV3-2); no firm D call. CDR3 size: 15 residues. Between the trimmed V and J ends, which lost 1 base and 2 bases, there was a span of 9 bases. Germline V CDR1 and CDR2: LGHDT, YNNKEL (reference sequence).

The V and J genes are TRBV24-1 and TRBJ2-7; 7 nucleotides line up with TRBD2. CDR1 and CDR2 (germline): KGHDR, SFDVKD. The CDR3 is made up of 14 amino acids. The ends lost 3 bases at V and 2 bases at J; junction bases unmatched: 3. CDR3 amino acids: CATSDGRAPYEQYF. CDR3 nucleotide sequence: TGTGCCACCAGTGATGGGAGGGCCCCCTACGAGCAGTACTTC.

The J gene is TRBJ2-3, the V gene TRBV11-2; 11 bases line up with TRBD2. Germline V CDR1 and CDR2: SGHAT, FQNNGV. The CDR3 runs to 15 residues. With 5 bases clipped from V and 5 bases from J, the junction kept 6 bases outside the gene matches. CDR3 nucleotide sequence: TGTGCCAGCAGCCCCACCCTAGCGGGAGGAGATACGCAGTATTTT. Its translation is CASSPTLAGGDTQYF.

This clone appeared a single time. The genes are TRBV3-1 (or the pseudogene TRBV3-2) and TRBJ1-1; unclear D gene. The CDR3 is 14 residues long. Germline V gene data show CDR1 as LGHDT and CDR2 as YNNKEL (reference sequence). Trimming cost V 3 bases and J 7 bases, with 15 bases left between them. CDR3 loop: CASSHNERVSEAFF. The CDR3, as DNA: TGTGCCAGCAGCCATAACGAGAGGGTAAGTGAAGCTTTCTTT.

This sequence joins TRBV2 and TRBJ2-3; tentatively, D is TRBD2 (6 bases). The CDR3 runs 14 residues. Germline V gene sequence: CDR1 SNHLY, CDR2 FYNNEI. Trimming removed 8 bases from V and 2 bases from J, with 14 bases in between. The CDR3 sequence: CASGRRGYTDTQYF. DNA for the CDR3: TGTGCCAGCGGAAGGAGGGGTTACACAGATACGCAGTATTTT.

V gene TRBV23-1 combines with J gene TRBJ1-5; TRBD1 matches 8 bases. Being an ORF, TRBV23-1 has a function that is uncertain. This CDR3 has 16 residues. This CDR3 reads CALRRTGIGHPWPQHF. CDR3 sequence (DNA): TGCGCACTACGACGGACAGGGATAGGGCATCCGTGGCCCCAGCATTTT.

The V and J genes are TRBV30 and TRBJ1-5; D possibly corresponds to TRBD1 (5 bases). The CDR3 has 14 amino acids. Germline V gene sequence: CDR1 GTSNPN, CDR2 SVGIG (reference sequence). Trimming left V 0 bases short and J 4 bases short, with 10 bases between. CDR3 residues: CAWSVGSGNQPQHF. Written as DNA, the CDR3 is TGTGCCTGGAGTGTCGGGTCAGGGAATCAGCCCCAGCATTTT.

V gene TRBV5-1 combines with J gene TRBJ1-1, with D perhaps TRBD1 (6 bases). V was cut by 1 base and J by 1 base, with 8 bases left in between. The germline CDR1 and CDR2 sequences are SGHRS and YFSETQ. The CDR3 sequence is 14 residues long. CDR3: CASSLRGTNTEAFF. The DNA for the CDR3 is TGCGCCAGCAGCTTGAGGGGGACGAACACTGAAGCTTTCTTT.

The rearrangement uses TRBV3-1 (or the pseudogene TRBV3-2) and TRBJ1-4; D not certain. This CDR3 has 17 residues. Trimming took off 1 base at V and 8 bases at J, with 20 bases between the two ends. The germline V gene encodes CDR1 LGHDT and CDR2 YNNKEL (reference sequence). CDR3 in DNA: TGTGCCAGCAGCCAAGGCCCACGGCGGCAAGGTGAAGAAAAACTGTTTTTT. It yields the protein CASSQGPRRQGEEKLFF.

This chain joins TRBV7-2 and TRBJ2-7, with a tentative D call TRBD1 (6 bases). CDR3 length: 15 residues. Germline-derived CDR1 and CDR2 are SGHTA and FQGNSA. Trimming shortened V by 2 bases and J by 6 bases, and 17 bases separated the two germline ends. As DNA, the CDR3 is TGTGCCAGCAGCTTAATCCCACAGGGAGCTTCCGAGCAGTACTTC. It yields the protein CASSLIPQGASEQYF.

The chain joins TRBV20-1 to TRBJ2-7; D perhaps matches TRBD2 (5 bases). Trimming cost V 6 bases and J 6 bases, with 12 bases left between them. The CDR3 runs to 11 residues. CDR1 and CDR2 from the germline V gene are DFQATT and SNEGSKA (reference sequence). The CDR3 sequence is CSARAGIEQYF. The CDR3 nucleotides are TGCAGTGCCCGCGCCGGGATCGAGCAGTACTTC.

This rearrangement joins TRBV4-1 to TRBJ1-1, with no clear D. The CDR3 totals 16 residues. V was cut by 1 base and J by 1 base, with 13 bases left in between. Germline V gene data show CDR1 as MGHRA and CDR2 as YSYEKL. The CDR3 DNA follows: TGCGCCAGCAGCCAAGTTGGTGCCGGAGAGAACACTGAAGCTTTCTTT. Translation: CASSQVGAGENTEAFF.

This chain links TRBV7-8 with TRBJ1-1, with unresolved D. The germline CDR1 and CDR2 sequences are SGHVS and FQNEAQ. This CDR3 has 13 residues. With 1 base removed from V and 6 bases from J, the gap between germline ends came to 9 bases. The CDR3 coding sequence is TGTGCCAGCAGCTTAGTACATTCCCCTGAAGCTTTCTTT. Protein sequence: CASSLVHSPEAFF.

The rearrangement links TRBV15 to TRBJ1-1; 7 bases align to TRBD1. With 5 bases clipped from V and 2 bases from J, the junction kept 8 bases outside the gene matches. The CDR3 loop spans 15 amino acids. CDR1 and CDR2 (germline): LNHNV, YYDKDF (reference sequence). The CDR3 DNA is TGTGCCACCAGCGGACGGACAGGCGGAAACACTGAAGCTTTCTTT. It is translated as CATSGRTGGNTEAFF.

The V and J genes are TRBV6-6 and TRBJ1-5, with a tentative D call TRBD1 (6 bases). The CDR3 covers 14 residues. Trimming pared 0 bases from V and 6 bases from J, leaving 9 bases between. The germline CDR1 and CDR2 sequences are MNHNY and SVGAGI (reference sequence). The CDR3 spells CASSYSGARQPQHF. For the CDR3, the DNA is TGTGCCAGCAGTTACTCGGGGGCGCGTCAGCCCCAGCATTTT.

This chain joins TRBV12-3 or TRBV12-4 and TRBJ2-7; D may be TRBD1 (6 bases). The CDR3 runs 12 residues. V lost 6 bases and J 5 bases, leaving 11 bases between the germline ends. DNA of the CDR3: TGTGCCAGCAGGGGAACAGGGAACGAGCAGTACTTC. Translation: CASRGTGNEQYF.

The chain links TRBV20-1 to TRBJ2-5, with TRBD1 matching 9 bases. Germline V gene data show CDR1 as DFQATT and CDR2 as SNEGSKA (reference sequence). V lost 4 bases and J lost 4; bases outside the gene matches: 22. CDR3 length: 19 amino acids. The CDR3 DNA reads TGCAGTGCTACTGATCTACCTAAACCTGGACAGGGGAGGGCAGAGACCCAGTACTTC. Translated, it gives CSATDLPKPGQGRAETQYF.

The chain has TRBV19 and TRBJ2-5; 8 nucleotides match TRBD1. Germline assignment: CDR1 LNHDA and CDR2 SQIVND (reference sequence). Losses at the gene ends were 5 bases for V and 5 bases for J; bases not matched to a gene: 7. This CDR3 contains 14 residues. As DNA, the CDR3 is TGTGCCAGTAGTTCAGGGGGCAGGGGGGAGACCCAGTACTTC. This sequence encodes CASSSGGRGETQYF.

V is TRBV5-5 and J is TRBJ2-5, with TRBD1 matching over 7 bases. Unmatched junction bases numbered 5, after V lost 4 bases and J lost 2 bases. Germline CDR1 SGHKS, CDR2 YYEKEE (reference sequence). CDR3 length equals 14 residues. CDR3 coding DNA: TGTGCCAGCAGCCACGGGACAGCGCAAGAGACCCAGTACTTC. It yields the protein CASSHGTAQETQYF.

The chain links TRBV18 to TRBJ1-5, with 7 bases identical to TRBD1. Trimming at V came to 5 bases and at J to 7 bases, leaving 8 bases not matched to a gene. The germline CDR1 and CDR2 sequences are KGHSH and LQKENI. The CDR3 has 14 amino acids. CDR3 sequence: CASSSGQVHQPQHF. CDR3 bases: TGTGCCAGCTCATCTGGACAGGTTCACCAGCCCCAGCATTTT.

J is TRBJ1-3 and V is TRBV4-1; D gene ambiguous. The CDR3 consists of 13 residues. The germline gives CDR1 MGHRA, CDR2 YSYEKL. Trimming removed 5 bases from V and 2 bases from J, with 7 bases in between. CDR3 residues: CASSSITGNTIYF. The CDR3 DNA is TGCGCCAGCAGCTCCATCACTGGAAACACCATATATTTT.

The chain combines TRBV5-6 with TRBJ2-3; D remains unclear. V was pared by 0 bases and J by 4 bases, with 18 bases between. The CDR3 contains 17 residues. The germline V gene has CDR1 SGHDT and CDR2 YYEEEE. The CDR3 loop reads CASSLGAIQWRPDTQYF. CDR3 in DNA: TGTGCCAGCAGCTTGGGGGCGATCCAATGGCGTCCAGATACGCAGTATTTT.

The gene calls are TRBV10-3 and TRBJ1-5; no clear D. The ends were cut back, 6 bases at V and 7 bases at J, with 10 bases in the middle. Germline V lookup: CDR1 ENHRY, CDR2 SYGVKD. The CDR3 sequence is 12 residues long. For the CDR3, the DNA is TGTGCCATCAGCCAAGACACCCAGCCCCAGCATTTT. Encoded protein: CAISQDTQPQHF.

The chain has TRBV10-1 and TRBJ2-2; TRBD1 agrees at 9 bases. CDR1 and CDR2 from the germline V gene are WNHNN and SYGVQD (reference sequence). This CDR3 has 14 residues. After removal of 5 bases from V and 4 bases from J, the junction contained 2 bases not matched to a gene. The CDR3 region is CASSRQGGTGELFF. CDR3 DNA sequence: TGCGCCAGCAGTCGACAGGGGGGCACCGGGGAGCTGTTTTTT.